The 23 T cell receptor beta chains in this list originate from one sample, sequenced in a study of beta chain features in type 1 diabetes. Expressed TCRB transcripts were sequenced after all isolated RNA was converted to cDNA. Only in-frame clones appear in the TCRdb table, and some are missing; sequencing was by immunoSEQ multiplex PCR. The sample lists around 250,000 clones; 68% were seen once. Sequenced: naive CD4+ T cells from blood. The receptors were sampled from a man aged 25 to 45 in good health.

This clone was counted between two and nine times. This rearrangement joins TRBV15 to TRBJ2-7; the D is unclear. The CDR3 length is 17 residues. V was trimmed by 1 base and J by 4 bases, leaving 20 bases between them. Germline CDR1 and CDR2: LNHNV and YYDKDF (reference sequence). The CDR3 loop is CATSRGSASKPVYEQYF. The CDR3 DNA reads as TGTGCCACCAGCAGAGGATCAGCGTCTAAACCCGTGTACGAGCAGTACTTC.

The chain couples TRBV23-1 to TRBJ2-5, with 8 nucleotides matching TRBD2. TRBV23-1 is treated as an ORF (open reading frame) with a function not yet certain. The CDR3 has 16 amino acids. The ends lost 2 bases at V and 1 base at J; junction bases unmatched: 6. DNA for the CDR3: TGCGCCAGCAGTCAAGCAGCGGGAGAAGTCCAAGAGACCCAGTACTTC. Translation gives CASSQAAGEVQETQYF.

V and J are TRBV9 and TRBJ2-1; D gene uncertain. V gave up 4 bases and J gave up 0 bases, with 17 bases separating them. The CDR3 sequence is 17 residues long. Germline V lookup: CDR1 SGDLS, CDR2 YYNGEE. The CDR3 DNA reads as TGTGCCAGCAGCCCCGCCGAAGGGATGAGCTCCTACAATGAGCAGTTCTTC. It specifies CASSPAEGMSSYNEQFF.

The rearrangement uses TRBV15 and TRBJ2-7; D gene uncertain. The ends were cut back, 3 bases at V and 1 base at J, with 10 bases in the middle. Germline V gene data show CDR1 as LNHNV and CDR2 as YYDKDF (reference sequence). The CDR3 spans 14 residues. CDR3 protein: CATSRGLQSYEQYF. Here the CDR3 DNA reads TGTGCCACCAGCAGGGGTTTGCAGTCCTACGAGCAGTACTTC.

Regarding this clone: This sample includes further DNA sequences coding for the same CDR3. The gene calls are TRBV29-1 and TRBJ2-6; no reliable D call. CDR3 size: 12 residues. In germline, CDR1 is SQVTM, CDR2 ANQGSEA. V lost 6 bases, J lost 0 bases, and 3 bases lay in between. DNA of the CDR3: TGCAGCGTCGCCTCTGGGGCCAACGTCCTGACTTTC. Translation gives CSVASGANVLTF.

The chain is built from TRBV29-1 and TRBJ2-3; 8 bases agree with TRBD1. This CDR3 is 12 amino acids long. Germline V gives CDR1 SQVTM, CDR2 ANQGSEA. Trimming cost V 7 bases and J 2 bases; bases outside gene matches: 2. CDR3 in DNA: TGCAGCGCGGACAGGGTCACAGATACGCAGTATTTT. Translation: CSADRVTDTQYF.

Regarding this clone: The sample has other DNA sequences that encode this CDR3 too. The V gene is TRBV30, the J gene TRBJ2-1; 12 bases map to TRBD2. The CDR3 is made up of 15 amino acids. Looked up from germline, CDR1 is GTSNPN and CDR2 is SVGIG (reference sequence). The V segment lost 0 bases and the J segment 3 bases; nucleotides outside the gene matches: 0. CDR3 region: CAWSVLAGGYNEQFF. CDR3 nucleotides: TGTGCCTGGAGTGTACTAGCGGGAGGCTACAATGAGCAGTTCTTC. Combining the CDR3 with reference TRBV30 and TRBJ2-1 gives the whole variable domain SQTIHQWPATLVQPVGSPLSLECTVEGTSNPNLYWYRQAAGRGLQLLFYSVGIGQISSEVPQNLSASRPQDRQFILSSKKLLLSDSGFYLCAWSVLAGGYNEQFFGPGTRLTVL.

This clone was picked up a small number of times. This chain uses TRBV30 with TRBJ2-1; the D gene is possibly TRBD2 (5 bases). Germline CDR1 is GTSNPN and CDR2 is SVGIG (reference sequence). V was pared by 3 bases and J by 8 bases, with 23 bases between. CDR3 length equals 16 residues. The CDR3 DNA reads as TGTGCCTGGAGCGATTACACTAGGGTGCGTCGGGATGAGCAGTTCTTC. Its protein is CAWSDYTRVRRDEQFF.

The chain joins TRBV7-9 to TRBJ2-3; 9 bases are a match to TRBD2. This CDR3 contains 16 residues. Germline V gene lookup returns CDR1 SEHNR and CDR2 FQNEAQ (reference sequence). V shed 5 bases and J 0 bases; nucleotides not matched to a gene: 6. The CDR3 nucleotides are TGTGCCAGCAGCAGTGGACTAGCGCGTAGCACAGATACGCAGTATTTT. Protein product: CASSSGLARSTDTQYF.

On this clone itself: At one end the junction does not follow the germline gene, possibly because of a read error. The CDR3 bases are TGCAGCGTTGTTGGGGGCCATAGCATGATCTTT. Its translation is CSVVGGHSMIF. The gene calls are TRBV29-1 and TRBJ1-1, with D possibly being TRBD1 (6 bases). This CDR3 is 11 amino acids long. CDR1 and CDR2 from the germline V gene are SQVTM and ANQGSEA.

The rearrangement joins TRBV29-1 to TRBJ2-1; TRBD2 matches 15 bases. Germline CDR1 SQVTM, CDR2 ANQGSEA. This CDR3 region has 13 residues. The V gene end was trimmed by 7 bases and the J gene end by 9 bases; junction bases not matched to a gene: 4. The CDR3 protein is CSAGLAGGFEQFF. CDR3 DNA: TGCAGCGCTGGACTAGCGGGAGGGTTTGAGCAGTTCTTC.

This clone was seen a handful of times. The chain links TRBV10-3 to TRBJ2-3; D remains ambiguous. Germline assignment: CDR1 ENHRY and CDR2 SYGVKD. The CDR3 extends over 13 amino acids. V lost 5 bases and J 6 bases, leaving 12 bases between the germline ends. The CDR3 spells CAISRGPGDTQYF. The CDR3 DNA reads TGTGCCATCAGTCGCGGCCCCGGCGATACGCAGTATTTT.

This rearrangement joins TRBV7-2 to TRBJ2-4; no clear D. Germline CDR1 is SGHTA and CDR2 is FQGNSA. The CDR3 has 13 residues. V lost 0 bases to trimming and J lost 7 bases, with 7 bases between them. CDR3 region: CASSLAGRNIQYF. The DNA for the CDR3 is TGTGCCAGCAGCTTAGCGGGTCGGAACATTCAGTACTTC.

The chain uses TRBV7-9 and TRBJ2-2, with 7 bases fitting TRBD1. This CDR3 comprises 19 residues. J lost 1 base, V lost 5 bases, and 16 bases had no gene match. From germline, CDR1 is SEHNR and CDR2 FQNEAQ (reference sequence). CDR3 sequence (DNA): TGTGCCAGCAGCCAACAAGGCGGTGACAGGGCTAAGAACACCGGGGAGCTGTTTTTT. Protein sequence: CASSQQGGDRAKNTGELFF.

This sequence joins TRBV23-1 and TRBJ2-7; tentative D call: TRBD1 (6 bases). TRBV23-1 is noted as an ORF with a role that remains uncertain. V dropped 4 bases and J dropped 3 bases, with 13 bases sitting between them. The CDR3 spans 14 residues. CDR3 residues: CASSRGRGNYEQYF. CDR3 DNA sequence: TGCGCCAGCAGTCGCGGCAGGGGAAACTACGAGCAGTACTTC.

This clone was observed a few times. V gene TRBV11-2 combines with J gene TRBJ2-7; 12 bases map to TRBD2. The germline gives CDR1 SGHAT, CDR2 FQNNGV. Unmatched junction bases numbered 3, after V lost 5 bases and J lost 4 bases. There are 14 residues in the CDR3. CDR3 sequence (DNA): TGTGCCAGCAGCCCGGGGACTAGCGGGTACGAGCAGTACTTC. This sequence encodes CASSPGTSGYEQYF.

The rearrangement joins TRBV5-1 to TRBJ2-7; tentative D call: TRBD2 (5 bases). V was cut by 4 bases and J by 3 bases, with 14 bases left in between. CDR1 SGHRS and CDR2 YFSETQ come from the germline V gene. This CDR3 comprises 14 residues. CDR3 bases: TGCGCCAGCAGCGCACTTCTAGCCCACTACGAGCAGTACTTC. Translation: CASSALLAHYEQYF.

V gene TRBV29-1 combines with J gene TRBJ1-1; D possibly corresponds to TRBD1 (6 bases). V lost 8 bases to trimming and J lost 6 bases, with 13 bases between them. In germline, CDR1 is SQVTM, CDR2 ANQGSEA. There are 11 residues in the CDR3. CDR3 bases: TGCAGCTACCGGGACATCTCTGAAGCTTTCTTT. This sequence encodes CSYRDISEAFF.

The rearrangement joins TRBV15 to TRBJ2-5; TRBD1 aligns across 7 bases. Looked up from germline, CDR1 is LNHNV and CDR2 is YYDKDF (reference sequence). V trimming: 4 bases; J trimming: 2 bases; junction bases outside the gene matches: 1. The CDR3 totals 13 residues. Here the CDR3 DNA reads TGTGCCACCAGCAAGGGACAGCAAGAGACCCAGTACTTC. Protein: CATSKGQQETQYF. The variable domain in full, completed from reference TRBV15 and TRBJ2-5, reads DAMVIQNPRYQVTQFGKPVTLSCSQTLNHNVMYWYQQKSSQAPKLLFHYYDKDFNNEADTPDNFQSRRPNTSFCFLDIRSPGLGDTAMYLCATSKGQQETQYFGPGTRLLVL.

The rearrangement joins TRBV25-1 to TRBJ1-2; D is perhaps TRBD1 (5 bases). V was clipped by 2 bases and J by 2 bases, with 12 bases between them. The CDR3 totals 15 residues. Germline V gene sequence: CDR1 MGHDK, CDR2 SYGVNS. CDR3 nucleotides: TGTGCCAGCAGTGAAACCGGGGGTTCAAACTATGGCTACACCTTC. As protein: CASSETGGSNYGYTF.

The J gene is TRBJ2-5, the V gene TRBV7-2, with 8 nucleotides matching TRBD2. V was pared by 5 bases and J by 3 bases, with 5 bases of the junction left unmatched. Germline V gene data show CDR1 as SGHTA and CDR2 as FQGNSA. This CDR3 has 14 amino acids. The DNA for the CDR3 is TGTGCCAGCAGCGCCGGGGGGGCCGAAGAGACCCAGTACTTC. Translating it yields CASSAGGAEETQYF.

The chain recombines TRBV29-1 with TRBJ1-1; unclear D gene. The V end lost 7 bases, the J end lost 4 bases, and 22 bases lay between the germline ends. The CDR3 consists of 15 residues. From germline, CDR1 is SQVTM and CDR2 ANQGSEA. The CDR3 region is CSGGYGGTWGTEAFF. In DNA form, the CDR3 reads TGCAGCGGCGGATACGGTGGTACTTGGGGCACTGAAGCTTTCTTT.

Here the CDR3 DNA reads TGTGCCACCCAGGAGGACTCTGGGGCCAACGTCCTGACTTTC. Amino acid sequence: CATQEDSGANVLTF. This chain joins TRBV10-3 and TRBJ2-6, with a possible D match to TRBD2 (5 bases). Germline CDR1 is ENHRY and CDR2 is SYGVKD. This CDR3 spans 14 amino acids. Trimming took 10 bases from V and 0 from J, leaving 10 bases between them.